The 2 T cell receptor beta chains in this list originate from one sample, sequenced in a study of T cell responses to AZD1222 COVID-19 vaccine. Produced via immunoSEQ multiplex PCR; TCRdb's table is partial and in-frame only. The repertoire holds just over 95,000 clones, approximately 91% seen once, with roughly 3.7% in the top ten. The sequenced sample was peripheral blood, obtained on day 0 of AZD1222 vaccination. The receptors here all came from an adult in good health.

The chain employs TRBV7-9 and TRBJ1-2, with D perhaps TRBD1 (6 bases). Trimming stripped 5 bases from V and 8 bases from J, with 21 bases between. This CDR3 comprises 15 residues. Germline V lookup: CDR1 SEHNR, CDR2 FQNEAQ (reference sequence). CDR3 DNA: TGTGCCAGCAGCCTAGGAGAGGGGACATTTGAAGGCTACACCTTC. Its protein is CASSLGEGTFEGYTF.

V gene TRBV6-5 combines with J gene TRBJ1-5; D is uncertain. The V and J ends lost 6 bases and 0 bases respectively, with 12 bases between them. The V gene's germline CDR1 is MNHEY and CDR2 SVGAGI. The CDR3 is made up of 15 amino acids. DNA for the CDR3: TGTGCCAGCAGCCCCAAAGGGAATAGCAATCAGCCCCAGCATTTT. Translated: CASSPKGNSNQPQHF.